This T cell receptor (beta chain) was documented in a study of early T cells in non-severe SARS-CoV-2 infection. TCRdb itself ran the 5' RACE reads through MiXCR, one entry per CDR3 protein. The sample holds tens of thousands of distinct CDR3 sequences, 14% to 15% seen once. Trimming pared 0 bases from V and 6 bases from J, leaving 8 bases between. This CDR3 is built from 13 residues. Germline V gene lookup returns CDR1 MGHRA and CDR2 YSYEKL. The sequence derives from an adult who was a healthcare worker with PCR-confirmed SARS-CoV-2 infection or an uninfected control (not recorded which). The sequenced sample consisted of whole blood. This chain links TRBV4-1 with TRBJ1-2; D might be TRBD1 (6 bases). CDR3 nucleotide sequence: TGCGCCAGCAGCCAAGACAGGGGCAATGGCTACACCTTC. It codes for CASSQDRGNGYTF.